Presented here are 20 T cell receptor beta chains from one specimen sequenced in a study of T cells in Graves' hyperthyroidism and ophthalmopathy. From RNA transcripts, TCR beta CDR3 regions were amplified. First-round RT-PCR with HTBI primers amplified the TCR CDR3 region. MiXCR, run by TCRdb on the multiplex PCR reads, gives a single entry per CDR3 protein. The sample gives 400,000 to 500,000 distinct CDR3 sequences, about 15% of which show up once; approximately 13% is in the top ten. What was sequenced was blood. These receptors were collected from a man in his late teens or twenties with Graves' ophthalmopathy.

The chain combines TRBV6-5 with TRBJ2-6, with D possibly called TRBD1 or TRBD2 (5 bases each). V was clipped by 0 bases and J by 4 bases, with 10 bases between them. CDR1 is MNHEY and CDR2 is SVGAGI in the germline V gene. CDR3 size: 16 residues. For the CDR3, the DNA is TGTGCCAGCAGTTACTCGAAGGGACCCGGGGCCAACGTCCTGACTTTC. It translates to CASSYSKGPGANVLTF.

The DNA for the CDR3 is TGTGCCAGCAGTTACGACAGGGTGAACTATGGCTACACCTTC. This sequence encodes CASSYDRVNYGYTF. This chain links TRBV6-9 with TRBJ1-2; 7 bases fit TRBD1. This CDR3 region has 14 residues. Germline CDR1 MNHGY, CDR2 SVAAGI. V lost 3 bases and J lost 2; bases outside the gene matches: 3.

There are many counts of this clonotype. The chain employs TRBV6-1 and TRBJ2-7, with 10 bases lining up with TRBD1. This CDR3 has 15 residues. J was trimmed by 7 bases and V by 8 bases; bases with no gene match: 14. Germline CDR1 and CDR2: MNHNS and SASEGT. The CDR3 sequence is CASRKGTGVPGEQYF. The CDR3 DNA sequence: TGTGCCAGCCGTAAGGGGACAGGGGTCCCTGGAGAGCAGTACTTC.

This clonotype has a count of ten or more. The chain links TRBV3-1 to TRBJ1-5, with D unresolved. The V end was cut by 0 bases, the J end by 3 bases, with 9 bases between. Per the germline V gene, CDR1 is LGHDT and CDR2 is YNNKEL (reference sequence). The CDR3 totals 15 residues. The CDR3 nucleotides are TGTGCCAGCAGCCAAGACTTGGGCAACAATCAGCCCCAGCATTTT. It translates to CASSQDLGNNQPQHF.

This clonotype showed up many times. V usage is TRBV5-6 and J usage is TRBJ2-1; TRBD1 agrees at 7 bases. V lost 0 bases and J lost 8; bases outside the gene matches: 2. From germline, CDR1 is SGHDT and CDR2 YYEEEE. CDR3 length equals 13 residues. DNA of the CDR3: TGTGCCAGCAGCTTGGAGACAGGGCATGAGCAGTTCTTC. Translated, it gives CASSLETGHEQFF.

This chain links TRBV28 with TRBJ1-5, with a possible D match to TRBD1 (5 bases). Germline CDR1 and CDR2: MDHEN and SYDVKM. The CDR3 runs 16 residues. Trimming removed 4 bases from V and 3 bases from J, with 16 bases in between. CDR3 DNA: TGTGCCAGCAGTTCATGGCAAGGGGTTGACAATCAGCCCCAGCATTTT. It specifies CASSSWQGVDNQPQHF.

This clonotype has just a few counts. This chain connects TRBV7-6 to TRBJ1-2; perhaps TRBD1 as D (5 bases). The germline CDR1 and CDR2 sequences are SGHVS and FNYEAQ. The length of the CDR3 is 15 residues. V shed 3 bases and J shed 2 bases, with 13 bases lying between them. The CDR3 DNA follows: TGTGCCAGCAGCTTGGGGGGTCCAGTCAACTATGGCTACACCTTC. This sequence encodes CASSLGGPVNYGYTF.

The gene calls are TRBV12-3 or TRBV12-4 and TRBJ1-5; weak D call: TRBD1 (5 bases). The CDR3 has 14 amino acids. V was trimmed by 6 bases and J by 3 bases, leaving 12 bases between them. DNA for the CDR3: TGTGCCAGCAGGAAGACAGCCTCCAATCAGCCCCAGCATTTT. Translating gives CASRKTASNQPQHF.

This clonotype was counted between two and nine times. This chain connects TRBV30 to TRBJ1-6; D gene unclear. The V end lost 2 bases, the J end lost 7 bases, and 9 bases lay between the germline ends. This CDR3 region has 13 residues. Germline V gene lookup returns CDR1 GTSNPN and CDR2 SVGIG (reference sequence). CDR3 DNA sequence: TGTGCCTGGAGTACGCGAGGAAATTCACCCCTCCACTTT. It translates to CAWSTRGNSPLHF. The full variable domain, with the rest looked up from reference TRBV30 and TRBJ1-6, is SQTIHQWPATLVQPVGSPLSLECTVEGTSNPNLYWYRQAAGRGLQLLFYSVGIGQISSEVPQNLSASRPQDRQFILSSKKLLLSDSGFYLCAWSTRGNSPLHFGNGTRLTVT.

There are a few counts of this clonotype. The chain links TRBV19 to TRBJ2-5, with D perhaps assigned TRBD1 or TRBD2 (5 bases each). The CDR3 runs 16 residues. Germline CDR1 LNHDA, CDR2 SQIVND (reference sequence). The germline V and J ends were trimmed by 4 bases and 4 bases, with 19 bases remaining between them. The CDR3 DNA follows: TGTGCCAGTAGTAACCACCGGGACGACGGGGCAGAGACCCAGTACTTC. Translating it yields CASSNHRDDGAETQYF.

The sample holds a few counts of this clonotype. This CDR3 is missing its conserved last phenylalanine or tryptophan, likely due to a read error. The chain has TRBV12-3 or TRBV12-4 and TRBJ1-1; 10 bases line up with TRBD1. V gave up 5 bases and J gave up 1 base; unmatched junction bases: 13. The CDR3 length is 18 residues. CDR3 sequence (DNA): TGTGCCAGCAGTGGGGGGGAGCGGGACAGGGGTCGGAACACTGAAGCTTTCTCT. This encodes CASSGGERDRGRNTEAFS.

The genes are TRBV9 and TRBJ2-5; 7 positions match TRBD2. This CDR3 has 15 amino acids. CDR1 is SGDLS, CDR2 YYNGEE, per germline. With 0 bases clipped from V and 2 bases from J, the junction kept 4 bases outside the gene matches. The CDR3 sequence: CASSVGWGLQETQYF. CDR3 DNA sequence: TGTGCCAGCAGCGTAGGTTGGGGACTACAAGAGACCCAGTACTTC.

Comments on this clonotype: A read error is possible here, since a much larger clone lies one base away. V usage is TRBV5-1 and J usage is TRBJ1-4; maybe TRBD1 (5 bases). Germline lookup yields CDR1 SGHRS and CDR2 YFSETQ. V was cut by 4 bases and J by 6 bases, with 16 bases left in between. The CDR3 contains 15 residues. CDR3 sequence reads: CASSLGRDSYEKLFF. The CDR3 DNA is TGCGCCAGCAGCCTGGGGCGGGACTCGTATGAAAAACTGTTTTTT. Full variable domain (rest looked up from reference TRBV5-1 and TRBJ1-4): KAGVTQTPRYLIKTRGQQVTLSCSPISGHRSVSWYQQTPGQGLQFLFEYFSETQRNKGNFPGRFSGRQFSNSRSEMNVSTLELGDSALYLCASSLGRDSYEKLFFGSGTQLSVL.

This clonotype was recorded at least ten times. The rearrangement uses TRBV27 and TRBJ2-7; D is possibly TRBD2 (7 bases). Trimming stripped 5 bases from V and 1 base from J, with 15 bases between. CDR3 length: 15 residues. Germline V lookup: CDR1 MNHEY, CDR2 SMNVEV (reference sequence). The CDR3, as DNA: TGTGCCAGCAGTAGGGGGGGTGGTAGGTCCTACGAGCAGTACTTC. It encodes CASSRGGGRSYEQYF.

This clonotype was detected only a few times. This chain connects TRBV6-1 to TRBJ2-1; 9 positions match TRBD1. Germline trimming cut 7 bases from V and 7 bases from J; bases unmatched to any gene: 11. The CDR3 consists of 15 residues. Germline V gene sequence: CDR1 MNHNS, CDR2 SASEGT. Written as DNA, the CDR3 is TGTGCCAGCACCCAACAGGGGGCCTCCTTTAATGAGCAGTTCTTC. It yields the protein CASTQQGASFNEQFF.

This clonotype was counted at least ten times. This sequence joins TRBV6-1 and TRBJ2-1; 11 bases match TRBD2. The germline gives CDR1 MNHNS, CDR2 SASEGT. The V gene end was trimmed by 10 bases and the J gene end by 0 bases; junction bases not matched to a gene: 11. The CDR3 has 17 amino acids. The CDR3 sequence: CATLSGLAGPSYNEQFF. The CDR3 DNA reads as TGTGCCACCTTAAGCGGACTAGCGGGTCCCTCCTACAATGAGCAGTTCTTC.

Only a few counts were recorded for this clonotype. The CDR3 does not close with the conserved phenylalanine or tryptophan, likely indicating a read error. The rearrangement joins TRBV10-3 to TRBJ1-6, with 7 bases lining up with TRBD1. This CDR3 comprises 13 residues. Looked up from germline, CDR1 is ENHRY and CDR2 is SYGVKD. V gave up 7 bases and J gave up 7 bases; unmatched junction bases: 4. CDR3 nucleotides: TGTGCCATCACGGGGACAGAGAATTCACCCCTCCACCTT. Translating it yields CAITGTENSPLHL.

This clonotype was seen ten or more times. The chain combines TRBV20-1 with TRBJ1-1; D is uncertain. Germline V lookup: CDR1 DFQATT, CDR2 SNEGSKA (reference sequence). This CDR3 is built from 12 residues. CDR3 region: CSAVPGFTEAFF. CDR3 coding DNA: TGCAGCGCAGTGCCGGGGTTCACTGAAGCTTTCTTT.

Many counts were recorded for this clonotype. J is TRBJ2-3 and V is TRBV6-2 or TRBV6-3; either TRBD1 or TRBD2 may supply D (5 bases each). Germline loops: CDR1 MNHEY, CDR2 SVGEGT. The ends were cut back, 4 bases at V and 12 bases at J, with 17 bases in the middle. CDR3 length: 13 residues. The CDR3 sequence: CASSWDPTSAQYF. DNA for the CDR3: TGTGCCAGCAGTTGGGACCCAACCAGTGCTCAGTATTTT.

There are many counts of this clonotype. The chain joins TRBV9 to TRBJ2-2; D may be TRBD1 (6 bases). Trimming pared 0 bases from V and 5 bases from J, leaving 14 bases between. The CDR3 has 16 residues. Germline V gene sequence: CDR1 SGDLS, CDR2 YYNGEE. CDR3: CASSVGLGARTGELFF. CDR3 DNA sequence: TGTGCCAGCAGCGTAGGGTTGGGGGCACGGACCGGGGAGCTGTTTTTT.